The 28 T cell receptor beta chains presented below share a single source sample, sequenced in a study of blood T cell repertoires in COVID-19. This table comes from immunoSEQ multiplex PCR, and its TCRdb copy is limited to in-frame clones, with some not included. The sample carries hundreds of thousands of clones, roughly 89% recorded once. The sequencing input was PBMCs or T cells enriched from blood (not recorded which). These receptors all come from a woman aged 30 to 39 with acute COVID-19.

DNA of the CDR3: TGTGCCAGCAGTTACTCTGGGCGCGAGCAGTTCTTC. Its protein product is CASSYSGREQFF. The rearrangement joins TRBV6-5 to TRBJ2-1; no clear D gene. Germline CDR1 reads MNHEY; CDR2 reads SVGAGI. V was pared by 0 bases and J by 10 bases, with 7 bases between. The CDR3 is made up of 12 amino acids.

CDR3 bases: TGTGCCTGGAGTGTACGGTGGACAGGGAATCAGCCCCAGCATTTT. This sequence encodes CAWSVRWTGNQPQHF. This chain joins TRBV30 and TRBJ1-5; 8 positions match TRBD1. Germline lookup yields CDR1 GTSNPN and CDR2 SVGIG (reference sequence). With 0 bases clipped from V and 4 bases from J, the junction kept 5 bases outside the gene matches. The CDR3 has 15 residues.

The chain couples TRBV9 to TRBJ1-1, with no clear D. Germline V lookup: CDR1 SGDLS, CDR2 YYNGEE. V was pared by 7 bases and J by 0 bases, with 19 bases between. The CDR3 is 16 amino acids. CDR3 coding DNA: TGTGCCAGCGGGCCAGAGAACGAAGAATTGAACACTGAAGCTTTCTTT. This codes for CASGPENEELNTEAFF.

The J gene is TRBJ2-7, the V gene TRBV2, with TRBD2 as a possible D gene (6 bases). Trimming pared 6 bases from V and 5 bases from J, leaving 14 bases between. The CDR3 loop spans 13 amino acids. Looked up from germline, CDR1 is SNHLY and CDR2 is FYNNEI. CDR3 region: CASSAGTANEQYF. In nucleotides, the CDR3 is TGTGCCAGCAGCGCCGGGACTGCTAACGAGCAGTACTTC.

This rearrangement joins TRBV20-1 to TRBJ2-1; possibly TRBD1 for D (6 bases). CDR1 is DFQATT and CDR2 is SNEGSKA in the germline V gene (reference sequence). CDR3 length equals 13 residues. Trimming cost V 3 bases and J 8 bases, with 14 bases left between them. In nucleotides, the CDR3 is TGCAGTGCTAGTCATACAGGGTTACATGAGCAGTTCTTC. It codes for CSASHTGLHEQFF.

V gene TRBV9 combines with J gene TRBJ2-2, with 7 bases lining up with TRBD2. After removal of 4 bases from V and 1 base from J, the junction contained 10 bases not matched to a gene. Per the germline V gene, CDR1 is SGDLS and CDR2 is YYNGEE. The CDR3 runs 17 residues. DNA of the CDR3: TGTGCCAGCAGCACGTATCGCGGGGGAGTGAACACCGGGGAGCTGTTTTTT. Protein: CASSTYRGGVNTGELFF.

Of note for this clone: Other nucleotide sequences in the sample specify the same CDR3. The chain employs TRBV30 and TRBJ1-3; D unresolved. This CDR3 has 13 amino acids. V lost 0 bases and J 0 bases, leaving 3 bases between the germline ends. Germline V lookup: CDR1 GTSNPN, CDR2 SVGIG (reference sequence). The DNA of the CDR3 is TGTGCCTGGAGTGTCTACTCTGGAAACACCATATATTTT. It is translated as CAWSVYSGNTIYF.

In DNA form, the CDR3 reads TGTGCCATCAGTGAGTCGGAACTGAGCGGGGGCCCGGATACGCAGTATTTT. Its translation is CAISESELSGGPDTQYF. The V and J genes are TRBV10-3 and TRBJ2-3; 8 bases map to TRBD2. The CDR3 contains 17 residues. J gave up 6 bases and V 0 bases, and 11 bases lay outside the gene matches. CDR1 and CDR2 (germline): ENHRY, SYGVKD.

The genes are TRBV28 and TRBJ1-5; possibly TRBD1 for D (6 bases). The CDR3 spans 15 residues. Trimming took off 7 bases at V and 9 bases at J, with 22 bases between the two ends. CDR1 MDHEN and CDR2 SYDVKM come from the germline V gene. Written as DNA, the CDR3 is TGTGCCAGCACCGACTTTGGACAGAGATTAGGGCCCCAGCATTTT. Protein sequence: CASTDFGQRLGPQHF.

This clone was counted a single time. The V and J genes are TRBV5-5 and TRBJ1-1; 8 bases match TRBD1. The J segment lost 4 bases and the V segment lost 3 bases, leaving 5 bases of the junction unmatched. Per the germline V gene, CDR1 is SGHKS and CDR2 is YYEKEE (reference sequence). The CDR3 consists of 14 residues. The DNA for the CDR3 is TGTGCCAGCAGCTCAGGGGGCTGGGGCACTGAAGCTTTCTTT. It encodes CASSSGGWGTEAFF.

The chain has TRBV5-1 and TRBJ1-4; TRBD1 is a possible D gene (6 bases). This CDR3 has 16 amino acids. The V end lost 7 bases, the J end lost 1 base, and 17 bases lay between the germline ends. In germline, CDR1 is SGHRS, CDR2 YFSETQ. Here the CDR3 reads CASASGGAGTNEKLFF. For the CDR3, the DNA is TGCGCCAGCGCCTCGGGGGGCGCCGGAACTAATGAAAAACTGTTTTTT.

This chain joins TRBV29-1 and TRBJ2-5; 12 bases match TRBD2. The CDR3 sequence is 13 residues long. V trimming: 7 bases; J trimming: 4 bases; junction bases outside the gene matches: 4. Germline loops: CDR1 SQVTM, CDR2 ANQGSEA. The CDR3 nucleotides read TGCAGCGGCCTAGCGGGGGGGCGAGAGACCCAGTACTTC. This codes for CSGLAGGRETQYF.

V and J are TRBV7-2 and TRBJ1-1; D gene uncertain. Trimming pared 3 bases from V and 1 base from J, leaving 6 bases between. This CDR3 spans 13 amino acids. The germline V gene has CDR1 SGHTA and CDR2 FQGNSA. CDR3 residues: CASSFQRNTEAFF. CDR3 bases: TGTGCCAGCAGCTTTCAGCGGAACACTGAAGCTTTCTTT.

V and J are TRBV7-9 and TRBJ2-5, with TRBD1 identical over 7 bases. J gave up 0 bases and V 5 bases, and 6 bases lay outside the gene matches. Germline V CDR1 and CDR2: SEHNR, FQNEAQ (reference sequence). The CDR3 contains 15 residues. The CDR3 DNA sequence: TGTGCCAGCAGCCCATGGGACAGTCACCAAGAGACCCAGTACTTC. Protein product: CASSPWDSHQETQYF.

There are a few counts of this clone. This sequence joins TRBV13 and TRBJ1-1; 11 bases fit TRBD1. V lost 4 bases, J lost 0 bases, and 7 bases stayed unmatched. The CDR3 loop spans 17 amino acids. Germline CDR1 PRHDT, CDR2 FYEKMQ (reference sequence). CDR3 DNA sequence: TGTGCCAGCAGCTCCAGGACAGGGGGCGCAATGAACACTGAAGCTTTCTTT. Its protein is CASSSRTGGAMNTEAFF.

This chain joins TRBV5-4 and TRBJ1-6; unclear D gene. CDR3 length: 16 residues. The ends were cut back, 4 bases at V and 0 bases at J, with 11 bases in the middle. Germline loops: CDR1 SGHNT, CDR2 YYREEE (reference sequence). The CDR3 region has the DNA TGTGCCAGCAGCCCCCGGTGGAGCTCCTATAATTCACCCCTCCACTTT. It translates to CASSPRWSSYNSPLHF.

The genes are TRBV5-1 and TRBJ1-2; 8 bases agree with TRBD1. Germline loops: CDR1 SGHRS, CDR2 YFSETQ. Unmatched junction bases numbered 4, after V lost 4 bases and J lost 5 bases. The CDR3 is 13 amino acids. The DNA for the CDR3 is TGCGCCAGCAGCCCCGGACAGGGATATGGCTACACCTTC. Protein sequence: CASSPGQGYGYTF.

The rearrangement uses TRBV12-3 or TRBV12-4 and TRBJ1-2; 8 positions agree with TRBD1. Germline trimming cut 5 bases from V and 7 bases from J; bases unmatched to any gene: 3. The CDR3 runs 12 residues. The CDR3 loop is CASSRTGSGYTF. The CDR3 DNA reads as TGTGCCAGCAGTCGGACAGGGTCTGGCTACACCTTC.

J is TRBJ1-5 and V is TRBV24-1, with a weak D call TRBD1 (6 bases). The CDR3 has 14 residues. V gave up 4 bases and J gave up 9 bases, with 15 bases separating them. Germline V gene data show CDR1 as KGHDR and CDR2 as SFDVKD. The CDR3 nucleotides are TGTGCCACCAGTGAAAGGACAGCTATAGGGCCCCAGCATTTT. It is translated as CATSERTAIGPQHF.

This chain links TRBV5-1 with TRBJ2-7; 12 bases line up with TRBD1. Trimming took 4 bases from V and 4 from J; bases not matched to a gene: 3. Germline V CDR1 and CDR2: SGHRS, YFSETQ. The CDR3 totals 14 residues. CDR3 nucleotides: TGCGCCAGCAGCCGGGACAGGGGGCAATACGAGCAGTACTTC. It codes for CASSRDRGQYEQYF.

This chain uses TRBV30 with TRBJ1-6, with 8 bases fitting TRBD1. This CDR3 contains 13 residues. V lost 3 bases to trimming and J lost 6 bases; unmatched junction nucleotides: 1. Per the germline V gene, CDR1 is GTSNPN and CDR2 is SVGIG (reference sequence). CDR3 sequence: CAWRTGVNSPLHF. The CDR3 DNA reads TGTGCCTGGAGGACAGGGGTTAATTCACCCCTCCACTTT.

V gene TRBV4-1 combines with J gene TRBJ1-2; D is ambiguous. Trimming cost V 5 bases and J 4 bases, with 14 bases left between them. The CDR3 covers 14 residues. CDR1 and CDR2 (germline): MGHRA, YSYEKL. The CDR3 bases are TGCGCCAGCAGCTCGCCGGCGGGATCCTATGGCTACACCTTC. It yields the protein CASSSPAGSYGYTF.

The chain employs TRBV5-5 and TRBJ2-1; 13 bases match TRBD2. The CDR3 contains 16 residues. Trimming took 2 bases from V and 8 from J; bases not matched to a gene: 7. Germline V gene sequence: CDR1 SGHKS, CDR2 YYEKEE (reference sequence). The CDR3: CASSFGGLAGAHEQFF. In DNA form, the CDR3 reads TGTGCCAGCAGCTTCGGAGGACTAGCGGGGGCCCATGAGCAGTTCTTC.

This clone was detected only once. The chain joins TRBV9 to TRBJ1-1; D may be TRBD1 (5 bases). V lost 0 bases to trimming and J lost 5 bases, with 17 bases between them. CDR3 length: 16 amino acids. Germline CDR1 reads SGDLS; CDR2 reads YYNGEE. This chain's CDR3 is CASSVALGAGETEAFF. The CDR3 DNA reads TGTGCCAGCAGCGTAGCTTTAGGGGCCGGTGAGACTGAAGCTTTCTTT.

The V call is TRBV28, the J call TRBJ1-6, with 10 bases lining up with TRBD1. Germline loops: CDR1 MDHEN, CDR2 SYDVKM. Trimming at V came to 6 bases and at J to 9 bases, leaving 2 bases not matched to a gene. This CDR3 region has 13 residues. The CDR3 sequence: CASRGQGLSPLHF. For the CDR3, the DNA is TGTGCCAGCAGGGGACAGGGGCTTTCACCCCTCCACTTT.

The V call is TRBV7-2, the J call TRBJ1-1, with D uncertain. Germline-derived CDR1 and CDR2 are SGHTA and FQGNSA. Trimming removed 2 bases from V and 7 bases from J, with 14 bases in between. The CDR3 has 14 amino acids. This CDR3 reads CASSLPLTEHEAFF. For the CDR3, the DNA is TGTGCCAGCAGCTTACCCCTCACAGAACATGAAGCTTTCTTT.

The CDR3 DNA is TGTGCCAGCAGTACCCGGGGGAAGACTAACTATGGCTACACCTTC. Amino acid sequence: CASSTRGKTNYGYTF. The chain links TRBV5-8 to TRBJ1-2; D perhaps matches TRBD1 (5 bases). Deletions cut 5 bases from V and 0 bases from J, with 14 bases between. Germline-derived CDR1 and CDR2 are SGHTS and YDEGEE. The length of the CDR3 is 15 residues.

The V call is TRBV5-6, the J call TRBJ1-1; 8 bases match TRBD1. Looked up from germline, CDR1 is SGHDT and CDR2 is YYEEEE. V was pared by 3 bases and J by 5 bases, with 15 bases of the junction left unmatched. The CDR3 loop spans 17 amino acids. CDR3 nucleotides: TGTGCCAGCAGCTCCCCGGGACAGGCCTTTAGGGTTACTGAAGCTTTCTTT. Translating it yields CASSSPGQAFRVTEAFF.